This entry features one TCR beta chain sequence. This clone was picked up a small number of times. Its antigen has not been determined. One base away there is no much larger clone; base qualities are not given. Libraries were constructed by the immunoSEQ multiplex PCR assay. To provide template for TCR sequencing, every sample had RNA extracted and reverse transcribed into cDNA. SuperScript III was used for first-strand cDNA synthesis, primed with a 2:1 mix of oligo-dT and random hexamers. Amplification bias was assessed with a synthetic immune receptor repertoire, and residual bias was removed computationally. Per the authors' processing: After raw reads were preprocessed to remove errors, the CDR3 was defined following IMGT conventions as running from the conserved cysteine to phenylalanine. Clonality was computed by normalizing Shannon entropy by log2 of the number of productive unique TCRs and subtracting the result from 1. Whether scalp clones were CD4 or CD8 was inferred by matching scalp TCRbeta sequences against CD4 and CD8 repertoires sorted from blood. TCRdb re-hosts the immuneACCESS table, in-frame sequences only. Its copies lack some clones; in the studies checked, an unresolved V gene accounts for under half of them, and the cause for the rest is not known. D and trimming come from the DNA, and the V and J calls and clone size come from that table. This sample lists around 150,000 clones; less than 70% were detected once. The top ten hold 12% to 15% of the sample.

The source of the sample is a study of CD8+ T cells in alopecia areata (dated by TCRdb to between 2017 and 2018). Notes on the research overall: The treated patients, all with moderate-to-severe alopecia areata, were enrolled in an open-label pilot trial of oral tofacitinib given at 5 to 10 mg twice daily. Tofacitinib was given for 6 to 18 months, followed by 6 months of follow-up off drug to assess delayed response and recurrence. In treated patients, disease severity was measured using the SALT score, which gives the percentage of scalp surface area affected. The study used high-throughput TCRbeta sequencing to examine T cell clonal expansion in alopecia areata, in both the C3H/HeJ mouse model and human patients. On the human side, TCRbeta sequencing was run on scalp tissue and on sorted CD4+ and CD8+ peripheral blood T cells from healthy controls and from alopecia areata patients with either patchy or totalis/universalis disease. Biopsies were taken from tofacitinib-treated patients at baseline and at 4 and 24 weeks of treatment, and a later scalp biopsy was taken in several of the tofacitinib-treated patients. Clonality in the scalp was compared among normal scalp (n=4), patchy alopecia areata scalp (n=8), and alopecia totalis/universalis scalp (n=8). RNA was extracted with the PAXgene miRNA kit for fixed scalp, the miRNeasy kit for PBMCs, and the RNeasy kit for mouse skin. TCRbeta CDR3 regions were amplified by immunoSEQ multiplex PCR with 35 Vbeta forward and 13 Jbeta reverse primers.

From a lookup of the germline V gene, CDR1 and CDR2 are SQVTM and ANQGSEA. Relative to germline, V is 4 bases shorter and J is 4 bases shorter, with 8 bases between their ends. Including cysteine and phenylalanine, the CDR3 has 11 amino acids. Kept here is only the CDR3 DNA, which spans 33 bases and is read in frame from base 1. Study-wide findings and limitations: Shared TCR sequences between patients were less evident than in mice, which may be partly attributable to HLA diversity in the patient population. With tofacitinib, both scalp clonality and the number of expanded CD8+ clones among the top 100 scalp clones went down significantly. During tofacitinib treatment, many expanded lesional clones remained in scalp and blood, and this persistence may partly explain relapse after treatment is stopped. Unlike mouse skin, where gammadelta T cells dominate, normal human skin contains resident alphabeta T cells that get sequenced too, which complicates analysis of the scalp TCR repertoire. Compared with normal scalp, lesional scalp had higher clonality and more expanded CD8+ clones, particularly in alopecia totalis/universalis, a pattern that suggests antigenic drive. Because the treated cohort was small and had just a single nonresponder, larger studies are needed to establish links between baseline CD8+ expansion and response.

The time point label on this specimen signifies: around 26 weeks on oral tofacitinib. What this sample's treatment or condition label stands for: oral pan-JAK inhibitor, 5-10 mg twice daily. Peripheral blood and lesional scalp punch biopsies were obtained from patients with alopecia areata. PBMCs were isolated by density centrifugation and stained for CD3, CD4 and CD8, and CD4+ and CD8+ T cells were sorted on a FACSAria. The clonotype comes from a human donor with alopecia areata. The sample in question was CD4+ T cells sorted from blood, obtained at week 24, from a patient treated with tofacitinib. The chain employs TRBV29-1 and TRBJ2-7, with the D segment identity uncertain. The CDR3 amino acid sequence is: CSVVKGYEQYF. The DNA sequence is as follows: TGCAGCGTTGTAAAGGGATACGAGCAGTACTTC.